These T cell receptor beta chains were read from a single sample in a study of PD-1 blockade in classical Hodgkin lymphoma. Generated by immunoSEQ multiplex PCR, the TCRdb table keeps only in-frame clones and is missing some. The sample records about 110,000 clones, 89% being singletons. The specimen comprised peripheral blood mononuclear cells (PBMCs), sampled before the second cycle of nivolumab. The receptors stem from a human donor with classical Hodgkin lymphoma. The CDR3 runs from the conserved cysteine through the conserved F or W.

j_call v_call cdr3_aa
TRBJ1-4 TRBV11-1 CASSPRDRGPDEKLFF
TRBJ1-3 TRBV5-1 CASSLAGNTIYF
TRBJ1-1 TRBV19 CASSIRSRNTEAFF
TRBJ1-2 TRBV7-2 CASSLEGLPNYGYTF
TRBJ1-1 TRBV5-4 CASRAGVDTEAFF
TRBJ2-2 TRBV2 CASRAGTNTGELFF
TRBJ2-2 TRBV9 CASSGNTGELFF
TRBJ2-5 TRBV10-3 CASRVSSGETQYF
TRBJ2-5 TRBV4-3 CASSPGKGGGPWETQYF
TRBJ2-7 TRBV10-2 CASRGLSYEQYF
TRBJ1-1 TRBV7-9 CASSSRQGDTEAFF
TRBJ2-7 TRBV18 CASSPRVSDYQYF
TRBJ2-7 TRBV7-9 CASSPPPKEQYF
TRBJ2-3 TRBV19 CASRGLAGINTQYF
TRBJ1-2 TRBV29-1 CSVAYGYTF
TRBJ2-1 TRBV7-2 CASSLAPGGGLNEQFF
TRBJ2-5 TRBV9 CASSTRLAGGPRETQYF
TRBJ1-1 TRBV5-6 CASSLFLGELMNTEAFF
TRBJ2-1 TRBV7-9 CASSSGLSPNEQFF
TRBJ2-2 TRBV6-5 CASRMRAGELFF
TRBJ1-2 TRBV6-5 CASSPEGVRRGGYTF
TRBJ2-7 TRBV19 CASSIGRVPYEQYF
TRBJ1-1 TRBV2 CASMSARKDTEAFF
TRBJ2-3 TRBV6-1 CASSEAFRASASGNTQYF
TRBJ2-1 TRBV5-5 CASSSWASGRSWNEQFF
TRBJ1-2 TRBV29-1 CSVRSLDRDAYGYTF
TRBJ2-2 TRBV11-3 CASSLVAGVNTGELFF
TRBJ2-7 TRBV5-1 CASRVGAGKTYEQYF
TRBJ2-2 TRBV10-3 CAISDSQGWSTGELFF
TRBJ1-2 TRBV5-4 CASSFARDRGGYTF
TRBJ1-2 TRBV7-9 CASSLGMQNGYTF
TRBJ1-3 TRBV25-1 CASSPVGTGNTIYF
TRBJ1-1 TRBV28 CASCGGLLTEAFF
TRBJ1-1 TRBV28 CASRAIVINREAFF
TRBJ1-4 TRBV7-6 CASSLDRTGAEKLFF
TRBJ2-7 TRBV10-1 CASSESIGQSKQYF
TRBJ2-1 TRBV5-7 CASSFWGGSSYNEQFF
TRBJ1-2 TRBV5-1 CASSLGTDYGYTF
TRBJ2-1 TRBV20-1 CSARGGEQFF
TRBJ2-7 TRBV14 CASSDPPSYEQYF
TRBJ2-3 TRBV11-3 CASSPGLALGDTQYF
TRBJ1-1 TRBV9 CASSVEGGGTEAFF
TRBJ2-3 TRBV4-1 CASSQDRVRPSSTDTQYF
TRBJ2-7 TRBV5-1 CASSLVIGLATYEQYF
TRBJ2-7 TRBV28 CASSSGSLSYEQYF
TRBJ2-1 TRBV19 CASTEVADAYNEQFF
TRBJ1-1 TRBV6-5 CASSYAEGGNTEAFF
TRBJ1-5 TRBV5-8 CASSLVQGGNQPQHF
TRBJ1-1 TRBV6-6 CASSSRTGVNTEAFF
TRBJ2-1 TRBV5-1 CASSPGGGQGGPSSYNEQFF
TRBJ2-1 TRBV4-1 CASSQADGGLGSYNEQFF
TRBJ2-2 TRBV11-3 CASSLAVTGTHNTGELFF
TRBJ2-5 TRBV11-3 CASSLFGGAETQYF
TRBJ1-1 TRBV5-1 CASSYGQGEAFF
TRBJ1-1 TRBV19 CASSPRRGGEFWTEAFF
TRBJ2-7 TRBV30 CAWRGWTSESYEQYF
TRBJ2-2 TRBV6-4 CASSEKGQGDTGELFF
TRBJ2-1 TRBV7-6 CASSLFLAGQSNEQFF
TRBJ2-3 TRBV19 CASTARNFRTDTQYF
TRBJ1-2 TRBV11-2 CASSGRGRGKAYGYTF